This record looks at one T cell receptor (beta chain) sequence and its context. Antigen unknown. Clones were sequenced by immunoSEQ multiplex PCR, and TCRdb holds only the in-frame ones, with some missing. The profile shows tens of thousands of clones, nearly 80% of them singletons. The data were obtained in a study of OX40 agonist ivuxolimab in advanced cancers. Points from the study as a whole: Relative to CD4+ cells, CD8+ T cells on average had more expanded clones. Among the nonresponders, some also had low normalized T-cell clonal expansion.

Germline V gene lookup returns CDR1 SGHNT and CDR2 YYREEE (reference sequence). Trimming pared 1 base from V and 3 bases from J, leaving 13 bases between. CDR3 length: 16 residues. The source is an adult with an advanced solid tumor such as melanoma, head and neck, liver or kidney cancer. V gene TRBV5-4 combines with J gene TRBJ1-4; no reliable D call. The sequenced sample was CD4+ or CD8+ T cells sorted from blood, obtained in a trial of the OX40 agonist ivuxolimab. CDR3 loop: CASSLQGFLSNEKLFF. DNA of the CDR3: TGTGCCAGCAGCTTGCAAGGTTTCTTGTCTAATGAAAAACTGTTTTTT.